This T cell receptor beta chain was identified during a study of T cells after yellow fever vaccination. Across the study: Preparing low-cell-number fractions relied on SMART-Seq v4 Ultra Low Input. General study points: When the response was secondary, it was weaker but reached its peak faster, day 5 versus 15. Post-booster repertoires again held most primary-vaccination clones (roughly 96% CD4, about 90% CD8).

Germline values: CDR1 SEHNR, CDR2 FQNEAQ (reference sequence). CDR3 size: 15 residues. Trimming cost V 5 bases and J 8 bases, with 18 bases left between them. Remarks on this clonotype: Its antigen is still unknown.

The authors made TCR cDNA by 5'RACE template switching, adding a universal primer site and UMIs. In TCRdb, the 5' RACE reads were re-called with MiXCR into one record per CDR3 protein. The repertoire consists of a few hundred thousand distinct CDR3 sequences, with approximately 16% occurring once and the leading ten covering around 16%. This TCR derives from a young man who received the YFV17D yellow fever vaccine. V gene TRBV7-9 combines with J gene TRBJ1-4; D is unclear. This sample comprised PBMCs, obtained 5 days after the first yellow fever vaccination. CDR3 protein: CASSPPAERAEKLFF. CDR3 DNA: TGTGCCAGCAGCCCCCCGGCAGAGCGAGCAGAAAAACTGTTTTTT.